This TCR beta chain was retrieved from a study of T cells in Graves' hyperthyroidism and ophthalmopathy. Across the whole study: The initial diagnosis was the point when peripheral blood was collected, ahead of any treatment. Study findings and constraints: Median prediction lead before ophthalmopathy onset was 6.5 months with the model.

It was RNA transcripts that yielded the amplified TCR beta CDR3 regions. The HTBI primer set served for first-round RT-PCR of the TCR CDR3. TCRdb re-called the multiplex PCR reads with MiXCR, one entry per CDR3 protein. The sample has 550,000 to 850,000 distinct CDR3 sequences; around a sixth are singletons. CDR1 LNHNV and CDR2 YYDKDF come from the germline V gene (reference sequence). CDR3 size: 15 residues. About this clonotype: Its target is not known. Relative to the germline gene, one junction end is altered; a read error may explain this.

Orbital computed tomography and thyroid ultrasound, together with serum TRAb and thyroxine and clinical symptoms, were used for diagnoses. Sampled blood dates from first hyperthyroidism diagnosis, and it precedes any ophthalmopathy symptoms. V and J are TRBV15 and TRBJ2-5; a weak D match, TRBD1 (6 bases). Sequencing input: blood. This clonotype was obtained from a woman between 50 and 59 years old with Graves' hyperthyroidism that later progressed to Graves' ophthalmopathy. In nucleotides, the CDR3 is TGTGCTACCAGCAGAGATGCCGGGGACACAGAGACCCAGTACTTC. Translated: CATSRDAGDTETQYF.